This entry describes one TCR beta chain. What it binds is unknown. Germline V gene sequence: CDR1 MNHEY, CDR2 SMNVEV (reference sequence). The V gene lost 5 bases and the J gene lost 7 bases, with 12 bases spanning the gap. The CDR3 totals 14 residues. Isolated PBMCs totaled at least 7 million in each sample. Total RNA was extracted at no less than 5 micrograms per sample. This sample stems from a study of blood T cells in healthy people across ages. The overall study: Roughly one uniquely barcoded beta molecule per two T cells was captured.

The second PCR ran roughly 6 to 11 cycles with a sample-barcoded 5' primer and J-beta primers. TCRdb analysed the 5' RACE reads with MiXCR anew, one entry per CDR3 protein. In the table there are around 900,000 distinct CDR3 sequences, roughly 50% of which are singletons. Study conclusions and caveats: Expanded clonotype shifts may have been confounded, as the donors had an unknown CMV status.

The chain uses TRBV27 and TRBJ1-6, with a weak D call TRBD1 (5 bases). The sample was blood. This clonotype originated in a woman aged 55-75 years in good health. DNA of the CDR3: TGTGCCAGCAGTCAGGGATACTTCAATTCACCCCTCCACTTT. As protein: CASSQGYFNSPLHF.